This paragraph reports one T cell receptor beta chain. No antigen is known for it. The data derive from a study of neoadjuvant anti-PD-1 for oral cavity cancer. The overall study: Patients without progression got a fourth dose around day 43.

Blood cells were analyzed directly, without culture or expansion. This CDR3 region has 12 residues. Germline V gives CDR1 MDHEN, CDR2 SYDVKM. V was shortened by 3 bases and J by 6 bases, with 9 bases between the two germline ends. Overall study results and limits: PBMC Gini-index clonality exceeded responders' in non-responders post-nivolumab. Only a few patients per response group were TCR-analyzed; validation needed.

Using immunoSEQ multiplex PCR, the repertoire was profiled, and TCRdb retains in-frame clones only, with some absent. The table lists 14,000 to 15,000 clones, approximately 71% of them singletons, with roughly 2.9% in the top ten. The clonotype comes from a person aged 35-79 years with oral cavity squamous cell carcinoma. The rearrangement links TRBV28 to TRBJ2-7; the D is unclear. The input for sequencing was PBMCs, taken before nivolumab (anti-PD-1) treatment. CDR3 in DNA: TGTGCCAGCAGTTTCGTAGCTTCCGAGCAGTACTTC. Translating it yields CASSFVASEQYF.